One sample yielded the 30 T cell receptor beta chains listed below, sequenced in a study of regulatory T cells in long-lasting Graves disease. The authors built TCR beta libraries using iRepertoire HTBI primers and Arm-PCR of CDR3 regions. One entry per CDR3 protein results from TCRdb running MiXCR on the multiplex PCR reads. Among about 370,000 distinct CDR3 sequences, about 16% were seen once, and the ten largest hold about 20%. Time point noted: newly diagnosed GD, antithyroid drugs for less than 3 months. TCR sequences were obtained from RNA taken from PBMCs. The sequencing here drew on peripheral blood mononuclear cells (PBMCs), taken at new diagnosis, from a patient treated with antithyroid drugs. The receptors were sampled from a female donor with Graves disease.

This clonotype was counted ten times or more. The chain combines TRBV12-3 or TRBV12-4 with TRBJ2-5, with TRBD2 identical over 15 bases. V lost 5 bases to trimming and J lost 4 bases; unmatched junction nucleotides: 5. CDR3 size: 16 residues. Here the CDR3 reads CASSPGLAGGPETQYF. The CDR3 DNA reads as TGTGCCAGCAGTCCAGGACTAGCGGGAGGGCCAGAGACCCAGTACTTC.

The CDR3 sequence: CASSITGPYEQYF. For the CDR3, the DNA is TGTGCCAGCAGCATAACAGGTCCCTACGAGCAGTACTTC. The chain has TRBV5-6 and TRBJ2-7; a weak D match, TRBD1 (5 bases). Germline CDR1 SGHDT, CDR2 YYEEEE. This CDR3 region has 13 residues. V was clipped by 4 bases and J by 2 bases, with 10 bases between them.

This clonotype showed up many times. This chain uses TRBV12-5 with TRBJ2-5; D is tentatively TRBD1 or TRBD2 (5 bases each). V was trimmed by 6 bases and J by 5 bases, leaving 16 bases between them. Germline V lookup: CDR1 LGHNT, CDR2 FRNRAP. This CDR3 is built from 14 residues. The CDR3 coding sequence is TGTGCTAGTGGGATAGGGACCCTGCGGGAGACCCAGTACTTC. Encoded protein: CASGIGTLRETQYF.

This clonotype was detected many times. V usage is TRBV14 and J usage is TRBJ1-1; tentative D call: TRBD1 (5 bases). Germline V gene sequence: CDR1 SGHDN, CDR2 FVKESK. The CDR3 runs to 13 residues. V gave up 3 bases and J gave up 4 bases, with 9 bases separating them. CDR3 amino acids: CASSQQRGTEAFF. CDR3 sequence (DNA): TGTGCCAGCAGCCAGCAGAGGGGCACTGAAGCTTTCTTT.

On this clonotype itself: It differs at one base from a far larger clone, so likely a read error. The chain couples TRBV6-9 to TRBJ2-1; TRBD2 matches 7 bases. Germline loops: CDR1 MNHGY, CDR2 SVAAGI. This CDR3 has 16 amino acids. The CDR3 loop reads CARSLSWLAEGGEQFF. Written as DNA, the CDR3 is TGTGCCAGGAGTTTGAGTTGGCTAGCGGAAGGTGGTGAGCAGTTCTTC.

This clonotype was recorded many times. CDR3 loop: CASNGYNEQFF. CDR3 nucleotides: TGTGCCAGCAATGGTTACAATGAGCAGTTCTTC. The chain couples TRBV2 to TRBJ2-1; D is unclear. The CDR3 length is 11 residues. The germline gives CDR1 SNHLY, CDR2 FYNNEI. Trimming cost V 7 bases and J 4 bases, with 5 bases left between them.

This clonotype was counted many times. This chain links TRBV7-9 with TRBJ1-4; 9 bases align to TRBD1. CDR3 size: 15 residues. The germline CDR1 and CDR2 sequences are SEHNR and FQNEAQ (reference sequence). V gave up 6 bases and J gave up 3 bases; unmatched junction bases: 5. As DNA, the CDR3 is TGTGCCAGCAGTACCAGGACAGGGGCTAATGAAAAACTGTTTTTT. This translates into CASSTRTGANEKLFF.

The V call is TRBV14, the J call TRBJ1-6, with D hard to call. Trimming took off 4 bases at V and 2 bases at J, with 6 bases between the two ends. The CDR3 totals 14 residues. Germline values: CDR1 SGHDN, CDR2 FVKESK. The CDR3 here is CASSPPAYNSPLHF. CDR3 nucleotide sequence: TGTGCCAGCAGCCCCCCGGCCTATAATTCACCCCTCCACTTT.

This clonotype was counted only a few times. The chain carries TRBV10-2 and TRBJ2-1; TRBD1 matches at 9 bases. The CDR3 sequence is 13 residues long. The junction had 2 bases not matched to a gene; V was cut back by 4 bases and J by 7 bases. CDR1 and CDR2 from the germline V gene are WSHSY and SAAADI. The CDR3 reads CASSGGQGNEQFF. The CDR3 DNA reads TGCGCCAGCAGTGGGGGACAGGGAAATGAGCAGTTCTTC.

The table lists this clonotype with many counts. The chain employs TRBV9 and TRBJ1-1; maybe TRBD1 (5 bases). Trimming pared 3 bases from V and 7 bases from J, leaving 19 bases between. This CDR3 has 15 amino acids. The germline CDR1 and CDR2 sequences are SGDLS and YYNGEE. DNA for the CDR3: TGTGCCAGCAGCGCAGCATCCCCCTTTGACAGTGAAGCTTTCTTT. Its translation is CASSAASPFDSEAFF.

On this clonotype itself: Since a far larger clone is one base different, this is likely a read error. The chain joins TRBV7-2 to TRBJ2-1; D might be TRBD1 (6 bases). Trimming pared 1 base from V and 11 bases from J, leaving 15 bases between. The CDR3 extends over 14 amino acids. Germline CDR1 is SGHTA and CDR2 is FQGNSA. The CDR3 coding sequence is TGTGCCAGCAGCTTAGACAATAGGGGGAATAAGCAGTTCTTC. Translated: CASSLDNRGNKQFF.

This clonotype has a count of ten or more. The chain has TRBV27 and TRBJ2-1; the match to TRBD2 covers 10 bases. Unmatched junction bases numbered 7, after V lost 5 bases and J lost 0 bases. The length of the CDR3 is 17 residues. Germline CDR1 is MNHEY and CDR2 is SMNVEV (reference sequence). For the CDR3, the DNA is TGTGCCAGCAGTCATATGACTAGCGGGTTCTCCTACAATGAGCAGTTCTTC. This encodes CASSHMTSGFSYNEQFF.

Worth noting for this clonotype: The CDR3 end shows no conserved phenylalanine or tryptophan, and so a read error is likely. V is TRBV27 and J is TRBJ1-5; 8 nucleotides align to TRBD1. Germline trimming cut 4 bases from V and 6 bases from J; bases unmatched to any gene: 5. Looked up from germline, CDR1 is MNHEY and CDR2 is SMNVEV (reference sequence). The CDR3 covers 14 residues. CDR3 loop: CASSSQGAGQPQHL. The CDR3 DNA is TGTGCCAGCAGTTCGCAGGGGGCTGGTCAGCCCCAGCATCTT.

This rearrangement joins TRBV12-3 or TRBV12-4 to TRBJ2-5; 8 bases map to TRBD2. The CDR3 spans 15 residues. Trimming removed 3 bases from V and 5 bases from J; junction bases left unmatched: 8. CDR3 residues: CASSFGGGPSETQYF. In nucleotides, the CDR3 is TGTGCCAGCAGTTTCGGGGGGGGGCCGTCGGAGACCCAGTACTTC.

This clonotype was seen a few times. V is TRBV6-2 or TRBV6-3 and J is TRBJ2-1; the D gene is possibly TRBD1 (6 bases). Trimming took 7 bases from V and 5 from J, leaving 15 bases between them. Germline V gene lookup returns CDR1 MNHEY and CDR2 SVGEGT. The CDR3 totals 14 residues. DNA for the CDR3: TGTGCCAGCACCTCTCAGGGGAGAAACAATGAGCAGTTCTTC. Translation: CASTSQGRNNEQFF.

This clonotype was counted at least ten times. The chain recombines TRBV27 with TRBJ1-4; D may be TRBD1 (5 bases). Germline lookup yields CDR1 MNHEY and CDR2 SMNVEV (reference sequence). V shed 3 bases and J shed 14 bases, with 16 bases lying between them. This CDR3 region has 13 residues. The CDR3 sequence is CASSFGGIGMLFF. CDR3 sequence (DNA): TGTGCCAGCAGTTTCGGGGGAATCGGGATGCTGTTTTTT.

The table lists this clonotype with many counts. The chain uses TRBV28 and TRBJ2-5; 8 nucleotides agree with TRBD1. The J segment lost 5 bases and the V segment lost 7 bases, leaving 6 bases of the junction unmatched. Germline V lookup: CDR1 MDHEN, CDR2 SYDVKM. This CDR3 comprises 13 residues. The CDR3 is CASIGRGLETQYF. The CDR3 nucleotides are TGTGCCAGCATCGGCAGGGGGCTCGAGACCCAGTACTTC.

This clonotype was seen ten or more times. The chain carries TRBV3-1 and TRBJ1-2; no clear D. V was shortened by 10 bases and J by 7 bases, with 4 bases between the two germline ends. The CDR3 extends over 8 amino acids. Per germline, CDR1 LGHDT and CDR2 YNNKEL (reference sequence). The CDR3 reads CATTGYTF. CDR3 in DNA: TGTGCCACCACTGGCTACACCTTC. Together with reference TRBV3-1 and TRBJ1-2, the CDR3 gives the full variable domain: DTAVSQTPKYLVTQMGNDKSIKCEQNLGHDTMYWYKQDSKKFLKIMFSYNNKELIINETVPNRFSPKSPDKAHLNLHINSLELGDSAVYFCATTGYTFGSGTRLTVV.

The sample holds many counts of this clonotype. V gene TRBV27 combines with J gene TRBJ2-5; D uncertain. V was clipped by 5 bases and J by 5 bases, with 15 bases between them. CDR3 length: 14 amino acids. Germline CDR1 is MNHEY and CDR2 is SMNVEV (reference sequence). This CDR3 is CASSAYPGRETQYF. The CDR3 DNA reads TGTGCCAGCAGTGCATACCCAGGCCGGGAGACCCAGTACTTC.

Ten or more counts support this clonotype. The chain carries TRBV29-1 and TRBJ1-1; no reliable D call. Per the germline V gene, CDR1 is SQVTM and CDR2 is ANQGSEA. This CDR3 is built from 12 residues. V was trimmed by 4 bases and J by 3 bases, leaving 9 bases between them. The CDR3 here is CSVVPDYTEAFF. The CDR3, as DNA: TGCAGCGTTGTACCGGACTACACTGAAGCTTTCTTT.

Points on this clonotype: Without the conserved terminal phenylalanine or tryptophan, this CDR3 likely stems from a read error. Here the CDR3 DNA reads TGTGCCAGCAGCCGACGGAACACTGAAGCTTTCTCT. Its protein product is CASSRRNTEAFS. This chain joins TRBV14 and TRBJ1-1; no firm D call. CDR1 and CDR2 (germline): SGHDN, FVKESK. The CDR3 runs to 12 residues. The ends were cut back, 4 bases at V and 1 base at J, with 4 bases in the middle.

Regarding this clonotype: A much larger clone sits a single nucleotide away, making a read error possible. The gene calls are TRBV6-1 and TRBJ1-5; D perhaps matches TRBD1 (5 bases). Germline V CDR1 and CDR2: MNHNS, SASEGT. There are 16 residues in the CDR3. Trimming removed 6 bases from V and 5 bases from J, with 20 bases in between. The CDR3 loop is CASRPGAALLDQPQHF. The CDR3 region has the DNA TGTGCCAGCAGACCCGGGGCAGCGTTACTCGATCAGCCCCAGCATTTT.

In this sample, this clonotype turned up many times. The gene calls are TRBV20-1 and TRBJ1-5; D call uncertain. Germline loops: CDR1 DFQATT, CDR2 SNEGSKA (reference sequence). Trimming took 0 bases from V and 4 from J, leaving 7 bases between them. The CDR3 has 13 residues. Here the CDR3 reads CSARDGLNQPQHF. In nucleotides, the CDR3 is TGCAGTGCTAGAGATGGGCTAAATCAGCCCCAGCATTTT.

This clonotype has only a few counts. The chain is built from TRBV28 and TRBJ1-6, with TRBD1 as a possible D gene (5 bases). V was pared by 8 bases and J by 8 bases, with 10 bases between. The length of the CDR3 is 12 residues. Germline V CDR1 and CDR2: MDHEN, SYDVKM. The CDR3 region has the DNA TGTGCCAGCTACCAACAGGATTCACCCCTCCACTTT. Translating it yields CASYQQDSPLHF.

J is TRBJ2-5 and V is TRBV28, with D tentatively TRBD1 (5 bases). V lost 4 bases and J 4 bases, leaving 16 bases between the germline ends. This CDR3 spans 15 amino acids. The germline V gene has CDR1 MDHEN and CDR2 SYDVKM. The CDR3 sequence is CASSWGTGSPETQYF. Here the CDR3 DNA reads TGTGCCAGCAGTTGGGGCACAGGCTCCCCAGAGACCCAGTACTTC.

This clonotype has a handful of counts. The V gene is TRBV6-5, the J gene TRBJ2-7, with D possibly TRBD2 on 5 matching bases. Trimming removed 0 bases at V and 2 bases at J, with 8 bases between. This CDR3 is built from 14 residues. Germline CDR1 reads MNHEY; CDR2 reads SVGAGI. Here the CDR3 DNA reads TGTGCCAGCAGTTACTCCGACGGGACCTACGAGCAGTACTTC. This codes for CASSYSDGTYEQYF.

This clonotype was seen more than once but under ten times. This chain uses TRBV4-2 with TRBJ1-5; TRBD1 is a possible D gene (5 bases). Germline V gene sequence: CDR1 LGHNA, CDR2 YNFKEQ. The length of the CDR3 is 16 residues. V was cut by 1 base and J by 7 bases, with 17 bases left in between. CDR3 loop: CASSQGPGDSLQPQHF. For the CDR3, the DNA is TGTGCCAGCAGCCAAGGACCCGGTGACAGTTTACAGCCCCAGCATTTT.

The chain joins TRBV12-3 or TRBV12-4 to TRBJ2-7; TRBD1 agrees at 10 bases. J lost 4 bases, V lost 8 bases, and 17 bases had no gene match. This CDR3 spans 17 amino acids. The CDR3 here is CASGIPMGGQGRYEQYF. CDR3 nucleotide sequence: TGTGCCAGCGGAATACCGATGGGGGGACAGGGGAGATACGAGCAGTACTTC.

At least ten counts were recorded for this clonotype. The chain has TRBV6-2 or TRBV6-3 and TRBJ1-1; tentatively, D is TRBD1 (5 bases). V shed 5 bases and J shed 1 base, with 11 bases lying between them. CDR1 and CDR2 (germline): MNHEY, SVGEGT. The CDR3 is made up of 14 amino acids. The CDR3 region has the DNA TGTGCCAGCAGTGGGGGGGTCTCGAACACTGAAGCTTTCTTT. This sequence encodes CASSGGVSNTEAFF.

This clonotype was recorded many times. The V gene is TRBV3-1, the J gene TRBJ1-6, with 9 bases identical to TRBD1. The CDR3 contains 13 residues. V shed 6 bases and J 7 bases; nucleotides not matched to a gene: 1. From germline, CDR1 is LGHDT and CDR2 YNNKEL (reference sequence). The CDR3 protein is CASSGQGNSPLHF. The CDR3 bases are TGTGCCAGCAGTGGACAGGGGAATTCACCCCTCCACTTT.